The rows below give T cell receptor beta chains drawn from one sample of a study of shared T cell receptors in the human thymus. The repertoire was sequenced with immunoSEQ multiplex PCR; TCRdb's copy has only in-frame clones and lacks some. The table includes roughly 560,000 clones, more than 75% detected once. These same data were also listed under a study on human thymus T cells.

The sample comprised thymocytes. The origin of the receptors is a boy in the first two years of life with a congenital heart defect. Both conserved end residues are part of each CDR3. The D gene is left open where the match is weak. Rows may omit the clone size; those that give it use once, few, many or a size class.

cdr3_aa: CASSTRQKNTEAFF
cdr3_nt: TGTGCCAGCAGCACCAGACAGAAGAACACTGAAGCTTTCTTT
d_call: NA
j_call: TRBJ1-1
v_call: TRBV5-5
clone_size: NA

cdr3_aa: CAWSGTPSSGANVLTF
cdr3_nt: TGTGCCTGGAGTGGGACTCCAAGCTCTGGGGCCAACGTCCTGACTTTC
d_call: NA
j_call: TRBJ2-6
v_call: TRBV30
clone_size: NA

cdr3_aa: CASSQARAGGRETQYF
cdr3_nt: TGCGCCAGCAGCCAAGCAAGAGCGGGAGGGAGAGAGACCCAGTACTTC
d_call: TRBD2
j_call: TRBJ2-5
v_call: TRBV4-3
clone_size: NA

cdr3_aa: CASSPPGTGGGGYTF
cdr3_nt: TGTGCCAGCAGCCCTCCCGGGACAGGGGGCGGTGGCTACACCTTC
d_call: TRBD1
j_call: TRBJ1-2
v_call: TRBV27
clone_size: NA

cdr3_aa: CASGYSQGASGTYEQYF
cdr3_nt: TGTGCCAGCGGATACTCGCAAGGCGCTAGCGGTACCTACGAGCAGTACTTC
d_call: TRBD2
j_call: TRBJ2-7
v_call: TRBV2
clone_size: NA

cdr3_aa: CASSVTGGYGYTF
cdr3_nt: TGTGCCAGCAGCGTGACAGGGGGCTATGGCTACACCTTC
d_call: TRBD1
j_call: TRBJ1-2
v_call: TRBV7-3
clone_size: NA

cdr3_aa: CASGSKITGVSGNQPQHF
cdr3_nt: TGTGCTAGTGGTTCAAAAATTACAGGGGTTTCGGGCAATCAGCCCCAGCATTTT
d_call: TRBD1
j_call: TRBJ1-5
v_call: TRBV12-5
clone_size: NA

cdr3_aa: CASSPIGAGTSGYSYEQYF
cdr3_nt: TGTGCCAGCAGTCCCATAGGGGCCGGGACTAGCGGGTACTCCTACGAGCAGTACTTC
d_call: TRBD2
j_call: TRBJ2-7
v_call: TRBV5-6
clone_size: NA

cdr3_aa: CASSPDRDGYTF
cdr3_nt: TGCGCCAGCAGCCCGGACAGAGATGGCTACACCTTC
d_call: NA
j_call: TRBJ1-2
v_call: TRBV5-1
clone_size: NA

cdr3_aa: CASSGTGVDTEAFF
cdr3_nt: TGTGCCAGCAGTGGGACAGGGGTGGACACTGAAGCTTTCTTT
d_call: TRBD1
j_call: TRBJ1-1
v_call: TRBV6-5
clone_size: NA

cdr3_aa: CASSLARPGSGGTEAFF
cdr3_nt: TGTGCCAGCAGCTTGGCAAGGCCAGGGTCAGGGGGCACTGAAGCTTTCTTT
d_call: TRBD1
j_call: TRBJ1-1
v_call: TRBV5-4
clone_size: NA

cdr3_aa: CASSPEPTGGNTEAFF
cdr3_nt: TGTGCCAGCTCACCGGAACCGACAGGGGGAAACACTGAAGCTTTCTTT
d_call: TRBD1
j_call: TRBJ1-1
v_call: TRBV18
clone_size: NA

cdr3_aa: CASSYSQSTDTQYF
cdr3_nt: TGTGCCAGCAGTTACTCCCAGAGCACAGATACGCAGTATTTT
d_call: NA
j_call: TRBJ2-3
v_call: TRBV6-6
clone_size: NA

cdr3_aa: CASSQDRGGGYSNQPQHF
cdr3_nt: TGTGCCAGCAGTCAGGACAGGGGTGGGGGGTATAGCAATCAGCCCCAGCATTTT
d_call: TRBD1
j_call: TRBJ1-5
v_call: TRBV28
clone_size: NA

cdr3_aa: CSASGLHEQYF
cdr3_nt: TGCAGTGCTTCAGGGCTCCACGAGCAGTACTTC
d_call: NA
j_call: TRBJ2-7
v_call: TRBV20-1
clone_size: NA

cdr3_aa: CASSLGSAYEQYF
cdr3_nt: TGTGCCAGCAGCTTAGGCAGTGCCTACGAGCAGTACTTC
d_call: NA
j_call: TRBJ2-7
v_call: TRBV11-2
clone_size: NA

cdr3_aa: CASSCTGQFGSPLHF
cdr3_nt: TGTGCCAGCAGCTGCACTGGACAGTTTGGATCACCCCTCCACTTT
d_call: NA
j_call: TRBJ1-6
v_call: TRBV7-8
clone_size: NA

cdr3_aa: CASSQRQRRDYGYTF
cdr3_nt: TGTGCCAGCAGTCAAAGACAACGCAGGGACTATGGCTACACCTTC
d_call: NA
j_call: TRBJ1-2
v_call: TRBV28
clone_size: NA

cdr3_aa: CASSEWRTDFKDTQYF
cdr3_nt: TGTGCCAGCAGTGAATGGCGGACAGATTTTAAGGATACGCAGTATTTT
d_call: NA
j_call: TRBJ2-3
v_call: TRBV25-1
clone_size: NA

cdr3_aa: CASSQVSGRAYEQYF
cdr3_nt: TGCGCCAGCAGCCAAGTAAGCGGGAGGGCCTACGAGCAGTACTTC
d_call: TRBD2
j_call: TRBJ2-7
v_call: TRBV4-1
clone_size: NA

cdr3_aa: CASSDPGLAGTGELFF
cdr3_nt: TGTGCCAGCAGTGACCCGGGACTAGCGGGGACCGGGGAGCTGTTTTTT
d_call: TRBD2
j_call: TRBJ2-2
v_call: TRBV2
clone_size: few